This section outlines one T cell receptor beta chain sequence together with its context. Data came from immunoSEQ multiplex PCR; TCRdb stores just in-frame clones and leaves some out. The sample records some 34,000 clones, 87% being singletons. The source of the sample is a study of T cells in tuberculosis. The overall study: Samples predate treatment or fall within its first 7 days.

CDR1 is MGHRA and CDR2 is YSYEKL in the germline V gene. The CDR3 is 16 residues long. With 1 base removed from V and 4 bases from J, the gap between germline ends came to 16 bases. Time point specified: new active TB diagnosis, blood taken before or within 7 days of starting treatment. The V and J genes are TRBV4-1 and TRBJ1-1; D is undetermined. The TCR originated in an adult with tuberculosis. The material sequenced was PBMCs, taken at tuberculosis diagnosis. The CDR3 bases are TGCGCCAGCAGCCAAGCCTGGGGAGGGTCGGGCACTGAAGCTTTCTTT. Translated, it gives CASSQAWGGSGTEAFF.